What follows are 27 T cell receptor beta chains derived from one specimen sequenced in a study of blood T cell repertoires in COVID-19. Repertoires were generated with immunoSEQ multiplex PCR, while TCRdb's copy carries only in-frame clones and drops some. The sample records under 150,000 clones, approximately 84% being singletons. Sequenced material: peripheral blood. These receptors came from a human donor in a cohort sampled during active COVID-19.

The DNA for the CDR3 is TGTGCCAGCAGCTTAAAGGGCGGGGGCTACAATGAGCAGTTCTTC. Translated, it gives CASSLKGGGYNEQFF. V is TRBV7-3 and J is TRBJ2-1; 7 nucleotides match TRBD2. With V trimmed by 1 base and J by 3 bases, 3 bases remained unmatched. The CDR3 loop spans 15 amino acids. CDR1 SGHTA and CDR2 FQGTGA come from the germline V gene.

This chain links TRBV2 with TRBJ2-2; TRBD2 matches 9 bases. The CDR3 extends over 13 amino acids. V shed 8 bases, J shed 6 bases, and the junction held 4 bases outside the gene matches. CDR1 and CDR2 from the germline V gene are SNHLY and FYNNEI. The CDR3, as DNA: TGTGCCAGCCGGACTAGCGTTGCCGGGGAGCTGTTTTTT. Encoded protein: CASRTSVAGELFF. The full variable domain, completed using reference TRBV2 and TRBJ2-2, is EPEVTQTPSHQVTQMGQEVILRCVPISNHLYFYWYRQILGQKVEFLVSFYNNEISEKSEIFDDQFSVERPDGSNFTLKIRSTKLEDSAMYFCASRTSVAGELFFGEGSRLTVL.

The V call is TRBV5-1, the J call TRBJ2-7; D might be TRBD1 (5 bases). The CDR3 is 14 amino acids. Trimming left V 1 base short and J 2 bases short, with 10 bases between. Germline CDR1 SGHRS, CDR2 YFSETQ. CDR3 sequence (DNA): TGCGCCAGCAGCTTGTATACGGACACCTACGAGCAGTACTTC. Amino acids: CASSLYTDTYEQYF.

This chain links TRBV19 with TRBJ1-2, with D possibly matching TRBD1 (5 bases). Trimming took 6 bases from V and 4 from J, leaving 15 bases between them. The CDR3 sequence is 14 residues long. The germline V gene has CDR1 LNHDA and CDR2 SQIVND (reference sequence). The CDR3, as DNA: TGTGCCAGTAGACCCCAGGGAGGGGCCTATGGCTACACCTTC. Amino acid sequence: CASRPQGGAYGYTF.

The rearrangement joins TRBV9 to TRBJ2-7; 9 positions agree with TRBD1. The CDR3 sequence is 14 residues long. The junction had 4 bases not matched to a gene; V was cut back by 2 bases and J by 4 bases. Germline V gene lookup returns CDR1 SGDLS and CDR2 YYNGEE. Written as DNA, the CDR3 is TGTGCCAGCAGCGTCTCGACAGGGGGGTACGAGCAGTACTTC. It encodes CASSVSTGGYEQYF.

This sequence joins TRBV7-2 and TRBJ2-7, with D tentatively TRBD2 (5 bases). The germline V gene has CDR1 SGHTA and CDR2 FQGNSA. CDR3 length: 15 amino acids. The V end was cut by 2 bases, the J end by 7 bases, with 18 bases between. As DNA, the CDR3 is TGTGCCAGCAGCTTACTTGGTCCGGGGTCCCAGGAGCAGTACTTC. Translating it yields CASSLLGPGSQEQYF. The full variable domain, in which reference TRBV7-2 and TRBJ2-7 provide the parts outside the CDR3, is GAGVSQSPSNKVTEKGKDVELRCDPISGHTALYWYRQSLGQGLEFLIYFQGNSAPDKSGLPSDRFSAERTGGSVSTLTIQRTQQEDSAVYLCASSLLGPGSQEQYFGPGTRLTVT.

This clone was picked up a small number of times. This CDR3 is CAWEKGQFYEQYF. CDR3 coding DNA: TGTGCCTGGGAAAAGGGACAGTTCTACGAGCAGTACTTC. The chain couples TRBV30 to TRBJ2-7; 7 bases align to TRBD1. The germline V gene has CDR1 GTSNPN and CDR2 SVGIG (reference sequence). The CDR3 is 13 amino acids. The ends lost 5 bases at V and 3 bases at J; junction bases unmatched: 7.

The gene calls are TRBV28 and TRBJ1-4; the D gene is possibly TRBD1 (5 bases). Germline loops: CDR1 MDHEN, CDR2 SYDVKM. Trimming removed 6 bases at V and 3 bases at J, with 14 bases between. This CDR3 is built from 15 residues. CDR3 nucleotide sequence: TGTGCCAGCAGCCCCCCTCGGGGGGCTAATGAAAAACTGTTTTTT. Amino acids: CASSPPRGANEKLFF.

The gene calls are TRBV3-1 (or the pseudogene TRBV3-2) and TRBJ2-5, with D possibly being TRBD1 (6 bases). Germline CDR1 is LGHDT and CDR2 is YNNKEL (reference sequence). Trimming left V 3 bases short and J 3 bases short, with 11 bases between. This CDR3 has 14 residues. Here the CDR3 DNA reads TGTGCCAGCAGCCAGGGGGCGCGGGAAGAGACCCAGTACTTC. Protein sequence: CASSQGAREETQYF.

The chain recombines TRBV9 with TRBJ2-2; no reliable D call. The germline CDR1 and CDR2 sequences are SGDLS and YYNGEE. The CDR3 consists of 14 residues. The V end lost 4 bases, the J end lost 6 bases, and 13 bases lay between the germline ends. The CDR3 sequence: CASSFLWAAGELFF. The CDR3 coding sequence is TGTGCCAGCAGCTTCCTATGGGCAGCCGGGGAGCTGTTTTTT.

This chain links TRBV14 with TRBJ2-5; perhaps TRBD1 as D (6 bases). Germline CDR1 reads SGHDN; CDR2 reads FVKESK. Trimming pared 3 bases from V and 3 bases from J, leaving 14 bases between. This CDR3 contains 15 residues. CDR3: CASSHTGIGEETQYF. CDR3 nucleotides: TGTGCCAGCAGCCACACAGGGATTGGCGAAGAGACCCAGTACTTC.

V and J are TRBV3-1 (or the pseudogene TRBV3-2) and TRBJ2-3; 13 bases fit TRBD2. Trimming at V came to 4 bases and at J to 2 bases, leaving 6 bases not matched to a gene. The CDR3 covers 17 residues. Germline V lookup: CDR1 LGHDT, CDR2 YNNKEL (reference sequence). The CDR3 region has the DNA TGTGCCAGCAGCCGACGGACTAGCGGGGGCCTCACAGATACGCAGTATTTT. Encoded protein: CASSRRTSGGLTDTQYF.

The sample holds one count of this clone. The DNA of the CDR3 is TGTGCCAGCAGCGCCCATTCTAGCGGGGCGAGCAATGAGCAGTTCTTC. This translates into CASSAHSSGASNEQFF. The rearrangement links TRBV2 to TRBJ2-1; 9 positions agree with TRBD2. V gave up 6 bases and J gave up 6 bases; unmatched junction bases: 12. The germline V gene has CDR1 SNHLY and CDR2 FYNNEI. The CDR3 runs 16 residues.

V gene TRBV6-5 combines with J gene TRBJ1-1; TRBD1 matches 9 bases. The V and J ends lost 7 bases and 7 bases, in that order; junction bases with no gene match: 10. Germline loops: CDR1 MNHEY, CDR2 SVGAGI. This CDR3 comprises 14 residues. DNA for the CDR3: TGTGCCAGCAATCGGGACAGGGCTTCCCTTGAAGCTTTCTTT. Protein sequence: CASNRDRASLEAFF.

V gene TRBV15 combines with J gene TRBJ2-7; 11 positions agree with TRBD2. The CDR3 is 15 amino acids. V shed 3 bases and J 3 bases; nucleotides not matched to a gene: 4. Per the germline V gene, CDR1 is LNHNV and CDR2 is YYDKDF (reference sequence). The CDR3 protein is CATSSPGTSGYEQYF. DNA for the CDR3: TGTGCCACCAGCAGCCCCGGGACTAGCGGCTACGAGCAGTACTTC.

The chain recombines TRBV5-4 with TRBJ2-2, with 7 bases fitting TRBD2. The CDR3 runs to 12 residues. CDR1 SGHNT and CDR2 YYREEE come from the germline V gene (reference sequence). Losses at the gene ends were 4 bases for V and 10 bases for J; bases not matched to a gene: 4. The CDR3 sequence is CASSRTRVELFF. CDR3 DNA: TGTGCCAGCAGCCGGACTAGAGTGGAGCTGTTTTTT.

The CDR3 DNA sequence: TGTGCCAGCAGTTATTCAACAGGGTTCGGCACTGAAGCTTTCTTT. It is translated as CASSYSTGFGTEAFF. The V gene is TRBV6-5, the J gene TRBJ1-1; D possibly corresponds to TRBD1 (6 bases). CDR3 length equals 15 residues. V shed 3 bases and J shed 4 bases, with 15 bases lying between them. The germline V gene encodes CDR1 MNHEY and CDR2 SVGAGI.

This rearrangement joins TRBV10-3 to TRBJ2-5; TRBD1 might be the D (6 bases). The CDR3 contains 13 residues. Germline lookup yields CDR1 ENHRY and CDR2 SYGVKD. In DNA, the CDR3 is TGTGCTGTGGGCCAGGGGAAGGGAGAGACCCAGTACTTC. This codes for CAVGQGKGETQYF.

The genes are TRBV5-6 and TRBJ1-5; weak D call: TRBD1 (6 bases). Per germline, CDR1 SGHDT and CDR2 YYEEEE. The CDR3 length is 14 residues. Trimming took off 0 bases at V and 9 bases at J, with 13 bases between the two ends. CDR3 sequence: CASSLGQESRPQHF. Written as DNA, the CDR3 is TGTGCCAGCAGCTTGGGACAGGAAAGTAGGCCCCAGCATTTT.

This clone was observed a few times. The chain combines TRBV12-5 with TRBJ1-5; D might be TRBD1 (5 bases). The V gene's germline CDR1 is LGHNT and CDR2 FRNRAP. V lost 7 bases and J lost 0, with 16 bases in between. The CDR3 contains 16 residues. The CDR3 loop is CASADGGGGSNQPQHF. Written as DNA, the CDR3 is TGTGCTAGTGCCGATGGGGGGGGAGGTAGCAATCAGCCCCAGCATTTT. The full variable domain, rest sourced from reference TRBV12-5 and TRBJ1-5, is DARVTQTPRHKVTEMGQEVTMRCQPILGHNTVFWYRQTMMQGLELLAYFRNRAPLDDSGMPKDRFSAEMPDATLATLKIQPSEPRDSAVYFCASADGGGGSNQPQHFGDGTRLSIL.

This CDR3 is CASSPGSLDFSPLHF. The CDR3 DNA is TGTGCCAGCTCACCAGGCAGTCTTGACTTCTCACCCCTCCACTTT. V and J are TRBV18 and TRBJ1-6; D is undetermined. CDR1 KGHSH and CDR2 LQKENI come from the germline V gene. The CDR3 length is 15 residues. Between the trimmed V and J ends, which lost 2 bases and 10 bases, there was a span of 15 bases.

The CDR3 DNA reads TGTGCCAGCAGCTTAGTGGGACAGCCCAATCAGCCCCAGCATTTT. Translation gives CASSLVGQPNQPQHF. The chain has TRBV7-2 and TRBJ1-5; 7 bases match TRBD1. The junction had 3 bases not matched to a gene; V was cut back by 1 base and J by 3 bases. This CDR3 comprises 15 residues. CDR1 is SGHTA, CDR2 FQGNSA, per germline.

In this sample, this clone turned up a few times. The CDR3 bases are TGTGCCAGCAGCGTAGGGTCTATGAATGAGCAGTTCTTC. Protein: CASSVGSMNEQFF. This rearrangement joins TRBV9 to TRBJ2-1; D call uncertain. The CDR3 has 13 amino acids. Per germline, CDR1 SGDLS and CDR2 YYNGEE. The V gene lost 0 bases and the J gene lost 7 bases, with 8 bases spanning the gap.

V gene TRBV25-1 combines with J gene TRBJ2-7; TRBD2 agrees at 8 bases. Germline CDR1 is MGHDK and CDR2 is SYGVNS. V lost 4 bases to trimming and J lost 3 bases; unmatched junction nucleotides: 5. CDR3 size: 14 residues. The CDR3 nucleotides read TGTGCCAGCAGTGCTCGGGGGGGCCTCTACGAGCAGTACTTC. This translates into CASSARGGLYEQYF.

The rearrangement uses TRBV9 and TRBJ2-1, with 13 bases that match TRBD2. V lost 0 bases, J lost 0 bases, and 15 bases stayed unmatched. Looked up from germline, CDR1 is SGDLS and CDR2 is YYNGEE. This CDR3 is built from 22 residues. Written as DNA, the CDR3 is TGTGCCAGCAGCGTAGGGACTAGCGGGGGCCCAAACTTACCCCGCTCCTACAATGAGCAGTTCTTC. Its translation: CASSVGTSGGPNLPRSYNEQFF. The complete variable domain, with remaining parts taken from reference TRBV9 and TRBJ2-1, reads DSGVTQTPKHLITATGQRVTLRCSPRSGDLSVYWYQQSLDQGLQFLIQYYNGEERAKGNILERFSAQQFPDLHSELNLSSLELGDSALYFCASSVGTSGGPNLPRSYNEQFFGPGTRLTVL.

This clone has more than one count but fewer than ten. This CDR3 is CASSLEDRGGEQFF. The CDR3 DNA reads TGTGCCAGCAGCTTAGAGGACAGAGGGGGTGAGCAGTTCTTC. V usage is TRBV7-6 and J usage is TRBJ2-1, with a weak D call TRBD1 (6 bases). In germline, CDR1 is SGHVS, CDR2 FNYEAQ. This CDR3 has 14 residues. Deletions cut 1 base from V and 9 bases from J, with 13 bases between.

The chain has TRBV19 and TRBJ1-5; D gene uncertain. CDR1 is LNHDA and CDR2 is SQIVND in the germline V gene (reference sequence). The V gene lost 7 bases and the J gene lost 9 bases, with 13 bases spanning the gap. The CDR3 is 12 residues long. The CDR3, as DNA: TGTGCCAGTACTGCGACGGGGTGGCCCCAGCATTTT. Its translation: CASTATGWPQHF. The full variable domain, completed using reference TRBV19 and TRBJ1-5, is DGGITQSPKYLFRKEGQNVTLSCEQNLNHDAMYWYRQDPGQGLRLIYYSQIVNDFQKGDIAEGYSVSREKKESFPLTVTSAQKNPTAFYLCASTATGWPQHFGDGTRLSIL.